This TCR beta chain was captured in a study of T cell responses to AZD1222 COVID-19 vaccine. General observations from the study: There were vaccine-associated CD4 TCRs across spike, dominant at 160-218 and 743-854. Close to half of all spike-specific TCRs reportedly target regions of the variants that are unmutated. After the peak T cell response, and only then, were repertoires sampled. The study identified only five or six AZD1222 recipients as seropositive at baseline.

With regard to this clone: Its antigen is currently unknown.

Measured with immunoSEQ multiplex PCR; TCRdb has only the in-frame clones, and not every one. The sample includes some 64,000 clones, over 80% of them seen just once. This CDR3 has 13 amino acids. Germline-derived CDR1 and CDR2 are SQVTM and ANQGSEA. The V end was cut by 4 bases, the J end by 5 bases, with 14 bases between. The sequencing used peripheral blood, collected 28 days after the second dose of the MenACWY control vaccine. The source is an adult who received the MenACWY meningococcal vaccine as a control. The rearrangement joins TRBV29-1 to TRBJ2-5; weak D call: TRBD1 (5 bases). The CDR3 DNA reads TGCAGCGTTGGACAGCAAACCAGGGAGACCCAGTACTTC. It specifies CSVGQQTRETQYF.